This T cell receptor beta chain came from a study of blood T cell repertoires in COVID-19. Clones were sequenced by immunoSEQ multiplex PCR, and TCRdb holds only the in-frame ones, with some missing. This table has roughly 150,000 clones, around 82% appearing once. This CDR3 has 14 amino acids. Germline CDR1 and CDR2: SNHLY and FYNNEI. J was trimmed by 3 bases and V by 6 bases; bases with no gene match: 4. The chain joins TRBV2 to TRBJ2-4, with TRBD1 matching over 8 bases. Sequencing used peripheral blood. The receptor's source is a woman aged 50 to 60 with acute or convalescent COVID-19. This CDR3 reads CASRLTGVKNIQYF. The DNA for the CDR3 is TGTGCCAGCAGGCTGACAGGGGTCAAAAACATTCAGTACTTC.